Listed here are 25 T cell receptor beta chains from one sample, sequenced in a study of T cells in Graves' hyperthyroidism and ophthalmopathy. RNA transcripts provided the source from which TCR beta CDR3 regions were amplified. TCR CDR3 underwent first-round RT-PCR with the HTBI primer set. One entry per CDR3 protein, called by TCRdb with MiXCR from the multiplex PCR reads. The table includes around 500,000 distinct CDR3 sequences, less than 25% detected once. Sequencing used blood. All receptors come from a woman in her seventies with Graves' ophthalmopathy.

This clonotype showed up just a few times. CDR3 in amino acids: CASSLEASGIKTQYF. The CDR3 DNA reads as TGTGCCAGCAGCTTGGAGGCTAGCGGGATCAAGACCCAGTACTTC. The chain links TRBV5-4 to TRBJ2-5, with 9 bases identical to TRBD2. This CDR3 is built from 15 residues. Germline values: CDR1 SGHNT, CDR2 YYREEE (reference sequence). After removal of 0 bases from V and 6 bases from J, the junction contained 6 bases not matched to a gene.

This chain uses TRBV27 with TRBJ1-2; 9 bases fit TRBD1. The CDR3 extends over 14 amino acids. CDR1 is MNHEY and CDR2 is SMNVEV in the germline V gene (reference sequence). The trim removed 6 bases at V and 5 bases at J, leaving 7 bases unmatched. The CDR3 here is CASSPTGGFYGYTF. CDR3 nucleotide sequence: TGTGCCAGCAGCCCGACAGGGGGTTTTTATGGCTACACCTTC.

This clonotype has more than one count but fewer than ten. Because it lacks the conserved phenylalanine or tryptophan at the end, this CDR3 is likely a read error. The V and J genes are TRBV7-2 and TRBJ1-1, with no clear D. V was trimmed by 4 bases and J by 1 base, leaving 13 bases between them. The V gene's germline CDR1 is SGHTA and CDR2 FQGNSA. This CDR3 contains 15 residues. The CDR3 protein is CASSSSVWGNTEAFS. CDR3 nucleotide sequence: TGTGCCAGCAGCTCGTCAGTGTGGGGGAACACTGAAGCTTTCTCT.

In this sample, this clonotype turned up many times. This chain joins TRBV6-2 or TRBV6-3 and TRBJ1-1, with a tentative D call TRBD1 (6 bases). V lost 4 bases and J lost 5, with 11 bases in between. This CDR3 has 13 amino acids. Germline V gene sequence: CDR1 MNHEY, CDR2 SVGEGT. CDR3 protein: CASSFTGKTEAFF. The CDR3 bases are TGTGCCAGCAGTTTTACAGGGAAGACTGAAGCTTTCTTT.

This clonotype was picked up many times. The chain combines TRBV12-3 or TRBV12-4 with TRBJ1-1; no reliable D call. The CDR3 contains 13 residues. The V and J ends lost 6 bases and 4 bases respectively, with 12 bases between them. The CDR3 DNA reads TGTGCCAGCAGGGAAGCGGTGGGCACTGAAGCTTTCTTT. Protein sequence: CASREAVGTEAFF.

This clonotype has a handful of counts. This chain connects TRBV24-1 to TRBJ2-2, with 10 bases aligning to TRBD1. V lost 3 bases, J lost 4 bases, and 7 bases stayed unmatched. The CDR3 is made up of 17 amino acids. Germline V gene data show CDR1 as KGHDR and CDR2 as SFDVKD. The CDR3 sequence: CATSDPGTGDGTGELFF. The CDR3 region has the DNA TGTGCCACCAGTGATCCCGGGACAGGGGACGGCACCGGGGAGCTGTTTTTT.

At least ten counts were recorded for this clonotype. The CDR3 spells CATSDSSDHTHTDTQYF. The CDR3 region has the DNA TGTGCCACCAGTGATTCTTCGGATCACACACACACAGATACGCAGTATTTT. This chain uses TRBV24-1 with TRBJ2-3; unclear D gene. The V end lost 2 bases, the J end lost 2 bases, and 16 bases lay between the germline ends. CDR1 is KGHDR and CDR2 is SFDVKD in the germline V gene. The CDR3 has 17 amino acids.

CDR3 sequence (DNA): TGTGCCAGCAGTCCATCCGGGACGCCTGGAAACACCATATATTTT. Translated, it gives CASSPSGTPGNTIYF. The chain joins TRBV28 to TRBJ1-3, with D perhaps matching TRBD1 (5 bases). V lost 5 bases and J 2 bases, leaving 13 bases between the germline ends. CDR1 and CDR2 from the germline V gene are MDHEN and SYDVKM. This CDR3 has 15 residues.

The chain combines TRBV5-1 with TRBJ2-1; the match to TRBD2 covers 14 bases. Germline lookup yields CDR1 SGHRS and CDR2 YFSETQ. With V trimmed by 3 bases and J by 8 bases, 4 bases remained unmatched. The CDR3 runs to 15 residues. The CDR3 bases are TGCGCCAGCAGCTGGGGACTAGCGGGAGTTGATGAGCAGTTCTTC. Its translation: CASSWGLAGVDEQFF.

V gene TRBV6-2 or TRBV6-3 combines with J gene TRBJ2-1, with 9 bases identical to TRBD2. The length of the CDR3 is 17 residues. Germline-derived CDR1 and CDR2 are MNHEY and SVGEGT. V shed 2 bases and J 5 bases; nucleotides not matched to a gene: 10. The CDR3 sequence: CASSYRAGGPWNNEQFF. The CDR3 DNA follows: TGTGCCAGCAGTTACCGGGCGGGAGGGCCATGGAACAATGAGCAGTTCTTC.

Comment on this clonotype: One end of the junction is discordant with germline, which a read error may explain. V is TRBV24-1 and J is TRBJ2-1; the D is unclear. The CDR3 runs to 13 residues. CDR1 is KGHDR, CDR2 SFDVKD, per germline. The CDR3 sequence is CATRDPTVPEQFF. CDR3 sequence (DNA): TGTGCCACCCGTGACCCGACGGTTCCCGAGCAGTTCTTC.

This clonotype has a handful of counts. The chain couples TRBV19 to TRBJ2-3; D uncertain. Germline V gene sequence: CDR1 LNHDA, CDR2 SQIVND (reference sequence). Trimming removed 3 bases at V and 2 bases at J, with 15 bases between. The CDR3 has 16 amino acids. In nucleotides, the CDR3 is TGTGCCAGTAGTATCACGGCCACCTCAGTCACAGATACGCAGTATTTT. This gives the protein CASSITATSVTDTQYF.

This chain links TRBV9 with TRBJ1-6; D is undetermined. The CDR3 consists of 14 residues. Germline V gene lookup returns CDR1 SGDLS and CDR2 YYNGEE. Trimming took off 0 bases at V and 9 bases at J, with 10 bases between the two ends. DNA of the CDR3: TGTGCCAGCAGCGTAGCTGTGAGAGGTTCACCCCTCCACTTT. It encodes CASSVAVRGSPLHF. The variable domain in full, with the rest retrieved from reference TRBV9 and TRBJ1-6, is DSGVTQTPKHLITATGQRVTLRCSPRSGDLSVYWYQQSLDQGLQFLIQYYNGEERAKGNILERFSAQQFPDLHSELNLSSLELGDSALYFCASSVAVRGSPLHFGNGTRLTVT.

As concerns this clonotype: Possible read error: a much larger clone is one base away. The J gene is TRBJ2-1, the V gene TRBV24-1, with 7 bases lining up with TRBD2. Germline V CDR1 and CDR2: KGHDR, SFDVKD. CDR3 length: 16 residues. Trimming at V came to 4 bases and at J to 10 bases, leaving 15 bases not matched to a gene. CDR3 sequence: CATSDSGGTTIREQFF. In DNA form, the CDR3 reads TGTGCCACCAGTGACTCCGGGGGGACTACAATCAGGGAGCAGTTCTTC.

The chain links TRBV19 to TRBJ1-3; D is undetermined. The germline V gene has CDR1 LNHDA and CDR2 SQIVND (reference sequence). V lost 2 bases to trimming and J lost 2 bases, with 10 bases between them. CDR3 length equals 15 residues. Here the CDR3 reads CASSIQEQTGNTIYF. In nucleotides, the CDR3 is TGTGCCAGTAGTATACAGGAGCAAACTGGAAACACCATATATTTT.

The V and J genes are TRBV2 and TRBJ2-5; tentative D call: TRBD2 (5 bases). Per the germline V gene, CDR1 is SNHLY and CDR2 is FYNNEI. With 7 bases removed from V and 5 bases from J, the gap between germline ends came to 17 bases. The CDR3 totals 14 residues. CDR3 in amino acids: CASMLEVVAETQYF. For the CDR3, the DNA is TGTGCCAGCATGCTGGAGGTGGTTGCGGAGACCCAGTACTTC.

The genes are TRBV5-1 and TRBJ1-1; tentatively, D is TRBD1 (6 bases). Germline loops: CDR1 SGHRS, CDR2 YFSETQ. Trimming took 1 base from V and 4 from J, leaving 14 bases between them. The CDR3 length is 15 residues. The chain's CDR3 is CASSLSGGAGTEAFF. CDR3 nucleotides: TGCGCCAGCAGCTTGTCGGGGGGCGCGGGCACTGAAGCTTTCTTT. Variable domain in full (rest from reference TRBV5-1 and TRBJ1-1): KAGVTQTPRYLIKTRGQQVTLSCSPISGHRSVSWYQQTPGQGLQFLFEYFSETQRNKGNFPGRFSGRQFSNSRSEMNVSTLELGDSALYLCASSLSGGAGTEAFFGQGTRLTVV.

The chain joins TRBV6-5 to TRBJ2-3; 10 bases agree with TRBD2. V was pared by 2 bases and J by 4 bases, with 21 bases of the junction left unmatched. Germline assignment: CDR1 MNHEY and CDR2 SVGAGI. This CDR3 region has 21 residues. The CDR3 sequence is CASSYRRLRSGRAIWSDTQYF. CDR3 nucleotide sequence: TGTGCCAGCAGTTACCGCCGACTTCGGAGCGGGAGGGCCATTTGGTCAGATACGCAGTATTTT.

V usage is TRBV4-3 and J usage is TRBJ2-1; weak D call: TRBD2 (7 bases). Per the germline V gene, CDR1 is LGHNA and CDR2 is YSLEER. Trimming left V 1 base short and J 6 bases short, with 22 bases between. CDR3 size: 18 residues. This CDR3 reads CASSQAPQAGRGRNEQFF. The CDR3 nucleotides read TGCGCCAGCAGCCAAGCTCCTCAAGCGGGGCGGGGGCGCAATGAGCAGTTCTTC.

This clonotype has more than one count but fewer than ten. The chain has TRBV24-1 and TRBJ2-3; no firm D call. V was clipped by 3 bases and J by 3 bases, with 9 bases between them. Germline-derived CDR1 and CDR2 are KGHDR and SFDVKD. This CDR3 comprises 14 residues. The CDR3 sequence is CATSDPSGTDTQYF. CDR3 coding DNA: TGTGCCACCAGTGATCCCTCAGGAACAGATACGCAGTATTTT.

This clonotype has only a few counts. This chain links TRBV7-3 with TRBJ2-3, with 7 bases fitting TRBD1. The CDR3 runs 14 residues. Germline V gene data show CDR1 as SGHTA and CDR2 as FQGTGA. The V and J ends lost 5 bases and 14 bases, in that order; junction bases with no gene match: 16. DNA for the CDR3: TGTGCCAGCAGCCGCGGCGGACAGGCCATACCGGTGTATTTT. It encodes CASSRGGQAIPVYF.

This clonotype came up many times. This chain links TRBV11-2 with TRBJ2-5; no reliable D call. This CDR3 has 11 amino acids. The germline V gene encodes CDR1 SGHAT and CDR2 FQNNGV. V was clipped by 8 bases and J by 0 bases, with 4 bases between them. The CDR3 region has the DNA TGTGCCAGCCGAAACCAAGAGACCCAGTACTTC. Its protein is CASRNQETQYF.

Many counts were recorded for this clonotype. The DNA of the CDR3 is TGTGCCAGCAGCTTAGAGCGGTACAATGAGCAGTTCTTC. As protein: CASSLERYNEQFF. The rearrangement uses TRBV7-2 and TRBJ2-1; D possibly corresponds to TRBD2 (5 bases). The CDR3 totals 13 residues. CDR1 is SGHTA, CDR2 FQGNSA, per germline. Trimming removed 1 base from V and 4 bases from J, with 5 bases in between.

This clonotype was detected ten times or more. J is TRBJ1-5 and V is TRBV2; no clear D gene. The CDR3 is 13 amino acids. Trimming shortened V by 6 bases and J by 4 bases, and 10 bases separated the two germline ends. From germline, CDR1 is SNHLY and CDR2 FYNNEI. The CDR3 nucleotides are TGTGCCAGCAGGGACCAAGAGAATCAGCCCCAGCATTTT. It encodes CASRDQENQPQHF.

The chain employs TRBV7-8 and TRBJ1-5; 7 bases fit TRBD1. Germline V gene sequence: CDR1 SGHVS, CDR2 FQNEAQ. This CDR3 region has 15 residues. J gave up 6 bases and V 4 bases, and 9 bases lay outside the gene matches. For the CDR3, the DNA is TGTGCCAGCAGCTCAGGGGGGGGGGCGAGTCAGCCCCAGCATTTT. Its translation is CASSSGGGASQPQHF. Complete variable domain (other parts from reference TRBV7-8 and TRBJ1-5): GAGVSQSPRYKVAKRGQDVALRCDPISGHVSLFWYQQALGQGPEFLTYFQNEAQLDKSGLPSDRFFAERPEGSVSTLKIQRTQQEDSAVYLCASSSGGGASQPQHFGDGTRLSIL.